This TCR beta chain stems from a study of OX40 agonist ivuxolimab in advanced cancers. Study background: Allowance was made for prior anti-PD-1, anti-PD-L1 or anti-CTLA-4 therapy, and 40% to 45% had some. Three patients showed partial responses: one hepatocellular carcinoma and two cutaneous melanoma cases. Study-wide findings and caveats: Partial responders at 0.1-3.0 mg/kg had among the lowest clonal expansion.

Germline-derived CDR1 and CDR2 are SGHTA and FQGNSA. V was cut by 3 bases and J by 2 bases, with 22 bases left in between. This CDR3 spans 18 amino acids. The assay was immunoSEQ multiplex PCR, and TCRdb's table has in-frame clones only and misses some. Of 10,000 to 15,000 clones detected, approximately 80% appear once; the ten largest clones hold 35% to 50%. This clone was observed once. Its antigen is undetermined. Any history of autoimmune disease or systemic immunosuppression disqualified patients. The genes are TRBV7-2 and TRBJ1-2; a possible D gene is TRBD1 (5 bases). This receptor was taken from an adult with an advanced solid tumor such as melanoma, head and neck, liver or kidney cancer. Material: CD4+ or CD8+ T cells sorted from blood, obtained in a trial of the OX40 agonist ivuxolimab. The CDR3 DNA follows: TGTGCCAGCAGCTTCCCAACCGGGACCGCTAAGGGGAACTATGGCTACACCTTC. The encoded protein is CASSFPTGTAKGNYGYTF.